This T cell receptor beta chain came from a study of vaccination and CD4 T cells after COVID-19. Study-wide background: Stimuli were overlapping spike peptide pools of SARS-CoV-2 and three common cold coronaviruses (HCoV-NL63, HCoV-OC43, HCoV-229E).

General observations from the study: Convalescent patients had 304 of 307 vaccine-specific clones showing spike mono-reactivity. The cohort comprised relatively few convalescent patients, and no early post-infection timepoints were analyzed. Median 86.3% of reactive clones detected in convalescent patients emerged only post-vaccination.

This clonotype appeared once. Antigen unknown. The CDR3 runs to 13 residues. Per the germline V gene, CDR1 is DFQATT and CDR2 is SNEGSKA (reference sequence). V lost 3 bases and J 9 bases, leaving 15 bases between the germline ends. Treatment given: roughly 10-day PBMC culture with coronavirus spike peptide pools or control peptides (ViraFEST assay). Cultured CD4+ T cells had their DNA profiled by the Oncomine TCR Beta short-read assay. Each CDR3 protein is one row after TCRdb ran MiXCR on the PCR reads. The sample lists around 12,000 distinct CDR3 sequences; about 72% were seen once. What was sequenced was CD4+ T cells from blood, cultured in vitro. The chain carries TRBV20-1 and TRBJ1-5; no firm D call. This sequence was found in a human donor who had recovered from COVID-19. DNA for the CDR3: TGCAGTGCTAGTGGCTCAGCCAGGCGGCCCCAGCATTTT. This translates into CSASGSARRPQHF.